This TCR beta chain was profiled in a study of blood T cell repertoires in COVID-19. As for the study in general: Donors in the United States, Italy and Spain gave samples during acute or convalescent COVID-19. Sources were T cells, B-cell-depleted T cells, or PBMCs; the material itself was cDNA or gDNA.

The protocol was immunoSEQ multiplex PCR, while the TCRdb copy is restricted to in-frame clones and leaves out a portion. The data show around 300,000 clones, with roughly 91% seen just once and about 2% held by the top ten. The V end was cut by 8 bases, the J end by 4 bases, with 17 bases between. Germline values: CDR1 PRHDT, CDR2 FYEKMQ (reference sequence). The CDR3 extends over 14 amino acids. The V gene is TRBV13, the J gene TRBJ1-2; D possibly corresponds to TRBD1 (6 bases). The sequencing sample was made of PBMCs or T cells enriched from blood (not recorded which). The clonotype comes from a woman aged 60-70 years who had recovered from COVID-19. DNA of the CDR3: TGTGCCAGCCGGCCTCCGGACAGAGTCTATGGCTACACCTTC. This codes for CASRPPDRVYGYTF.